The rows below give T cell receptor beta chains drawn from one sample of a study of blood T cell repertoires in COVID-19. Sequencing was performed with immunoSEQ multiplex PCR; in TCRdb, only in-frame clones are kept and a portion is missing. The data contain approximately 200,000 clones, 75% to 90% of them singletons. The sample was PBMCs or T cells enriched from blood (not recorded which). The receptors were gathered from a woman in her thirties who had been exposed to COVID-19. Both conserved end residues are part of each CDR3. Each record gives: CDR3 length, clone size, J gene, V gene, D gene, CDR3 protein, CDR3 DNA. D genes are given only for firm matches. Clone size is given for some rows only: seen once, a few or many times, or a class if the clone is expanded.

15 once TRBJ1-5 TRBV15 . CATSRAGETYQPQHF TGTGCCACCAGCAGAGCGGGGGAGACCTATCAGCCCCAGCATTTT
14 . TRBJ2-7 TRBV3-1/TRBV3-2 . CASSPYLAAYEQYF TGTGCCAGCAGCCCTTACTTAGCCGCCTACGAGCAGTACTTC
14 . TRBJ2-7 TRBV3-1/TRBV3-2 . CASSLRGKINEQYF TGTGCCAGCAGCCTAAGGGGTAAAATTAACGAGCAGTACTTC
16 . TRBJ2-3 TRBV7-8 TRBD2 CASSLARTSYSDTQYF TGTGCCAGCAGCTTAGCGCGGACTAGCTATTCAGATACGCAGTATTTT
14 . TRBJ1-5 TRBV24-1 . CATGQSEIDQPQHF TGTGCCACCGGACAGAGCGAAATAGATCAGCCCCAGCATTTT
13 . TRBJ1-2 TRBV2 . CASREGLPYGYTF TGTGCCAGCAGGGAAGGGCTTCCGTATGGCTACACCTTC
15 . TRBJ1-4 TRBV7-6 . CASSSSAGLSEKLFF TGTGCCAGCAGCTCTAGCGCAGGGCTGAGTGAAAAACTGTTTTTT
16 . TRBJ2-7 TRBV5-1 TRBD2 CASSLDRGGRSGEQYF TGCGCCAGCAGCTTGGACCGGGGGGGCCGTTCGGGCGAGCAGTACTTC
17 . TRBJ2-2 TRBV11-2 . CASSFQAGTTNTGELFF TGTGCCAGCAGCTTTCAAGCGGGGACAACGAACACCGGGGAGCTGTTTTTT
13 . TRBJ1-1 TRBV5-1 . CASSSRRNTEAFF TGCGCCAGCAGCTCGAGGAGGAACACTGAAGCTTTCTTT
14 . TRBJ2-7 TRBV5-1 . CASARGFMTYEQYF TGCGCCAGCGCTCGAGGGTTCATGACCTACGAGCAGTACTTC
12 . TRBJ1-1 TRBV2 . CASSEEGTEAFF TGTGCCAGCAGTGAGGAGGGTACTGAAGCTTTCTTT
13 . TRBJ1-2 TRBV12-3/TRBV12-4 . CASSAGTRSRYTF TGTGCCAGCAGTGCCGGGACAAGGAGCCGGTACACCTTC
16 . TRBJ2-2 TRBV5-5 TRBD1 CASSPAGGTGTGELFF TGTGCCAGCAGCCCAGCGGGTGGGACAGGGACCGGGGAGCTGTTTTTT
13 . TRBJ2-2 TRBV3-1/TRBV3-2 . CASSHAGHGELFF TGTGCCAGCAGCCATGCGGGCCACGGGGAGCTGTTTTTT
16 . TRBJ1-3 TRBV5-5 TRBD1 CASSLVDRAVGNTIYF TGTGCCAGCAGCTTGGTTGACAGGGCGGTAGGAAACACCATATATTTT
15 . TRBJ1-2 TRBV24-1 TRBD1 CATSDPGTDNYGYTF TGTGCCACCAGTGACCCTGGGACAGATAACTATGGCTACACCTTC
15 once TRBJ2-3 TRBV7-2 . CAISRWSGPTDTQYF TGTGCCATTTCCAGATGGAGCGGACCCACAGATACGCAGTATTTT
14 . TRBJ1-4 TRBV18 TRBD1 CASSSGTGDEKLFF TGTGCCAGCTCGTCCGGGACAGGGGACGAAAAACTGTTTTTT
15 . TRBJ1-2 TRBV5-1 TRBD1 CASSTGDTGGAGYTF TGCGCCAGCTCAACTGGGGACACAGGGGGCGCGGGCTACACCTTC
15 . TRBJ2-5 TRBV7-2 . CASSLNRGRGETQYF TGTGCCAGCAGCTTAAACAGAGGGCGGGGCGAGACCCAGTACTTC
17 . TRBJ1-2 TRBV27 . CASSLSGRQGSNYGYTF TGTGCCAGCAGTTTATCGGGGCGGCAGGGCTCTAACTATGGCTACACCTTC
17 . TRBJ1-1 TRBV6-2/TRBV6-3 . CASSSQTRQFLNTEAFF TGTGCCAGCAGTTCGCAAACGCGACAGTTCCTGAACACTGAAGCTTTCTTT
14 . TRBJ2-3 TRBV15 TRBD1 CATSLTGTTDTQYF TGTGCCACCAGCCTGACAGGGACGACAGATACGCAGTATTTT
15 once TRBJ1-2 TRBV6-6 . CASSYPELDGYGYTF TGTGCCAGCAGTTACCCGGAGCTGGATGGCTATGGCTACACCTTC
16 once TRBJ2-2 TRBV18 TRBD1 CASSFRQGADTGELFF TGTGCCAGCTCATTCCGACAGGGGGCGGACACCGGGGAGCTGTTTTTT